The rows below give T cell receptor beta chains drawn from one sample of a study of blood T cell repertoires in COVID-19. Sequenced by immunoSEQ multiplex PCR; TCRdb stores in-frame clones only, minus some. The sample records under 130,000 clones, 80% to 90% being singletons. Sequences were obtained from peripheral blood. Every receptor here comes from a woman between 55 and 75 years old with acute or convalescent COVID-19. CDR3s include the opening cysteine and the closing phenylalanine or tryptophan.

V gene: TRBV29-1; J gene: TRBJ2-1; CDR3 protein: CSVASGSLNEQFF
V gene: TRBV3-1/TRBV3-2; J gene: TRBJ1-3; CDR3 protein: CASSQVGPLYF
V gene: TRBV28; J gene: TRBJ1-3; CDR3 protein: CASSPRTGTIYF
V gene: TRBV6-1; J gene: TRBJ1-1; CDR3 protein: CASSEASMNTEAFF
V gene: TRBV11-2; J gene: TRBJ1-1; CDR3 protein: CASSEGSSNTEAFF
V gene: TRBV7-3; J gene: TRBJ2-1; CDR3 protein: CASSGTSGRRGPFF
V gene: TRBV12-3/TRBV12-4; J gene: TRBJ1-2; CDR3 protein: CASRATGVRGYTF
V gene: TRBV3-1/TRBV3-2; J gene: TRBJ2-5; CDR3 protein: CASSQAAGLKETQYF
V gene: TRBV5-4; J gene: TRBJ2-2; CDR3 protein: CASSPQGFANTGELFF
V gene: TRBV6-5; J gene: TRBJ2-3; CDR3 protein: CASSYTSGQADTQYF
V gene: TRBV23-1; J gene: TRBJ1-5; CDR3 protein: CASSPPQGRPNGQPQHF
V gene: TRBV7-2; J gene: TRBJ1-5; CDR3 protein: CASSSGVGNQPQHF
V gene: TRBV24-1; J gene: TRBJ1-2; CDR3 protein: CATSDITRNGGYTF
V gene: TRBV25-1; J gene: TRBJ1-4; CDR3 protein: CASSRPLGGNEKLFF
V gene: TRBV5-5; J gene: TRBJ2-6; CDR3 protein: CASSLAETDLSGANVLTF
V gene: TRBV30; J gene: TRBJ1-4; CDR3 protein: CAWSVQQFEKLFF
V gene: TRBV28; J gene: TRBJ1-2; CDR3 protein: CASRENRGPGYGYTF
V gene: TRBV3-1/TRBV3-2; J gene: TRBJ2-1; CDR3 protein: CASSPGVAGDRARFF
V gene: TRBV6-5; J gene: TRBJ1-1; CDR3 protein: CASRQGAMNTEAFF
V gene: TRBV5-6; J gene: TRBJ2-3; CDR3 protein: CASSRLVDTQYF
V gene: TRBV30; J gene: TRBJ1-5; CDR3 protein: CAWSPRWVGDRVDQPQHF
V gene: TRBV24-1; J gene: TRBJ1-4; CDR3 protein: CATSDAGSPNEKLFF